The 15 T cell receptor beta chains listed next were all sequenced from one sample in a study of technical replicates of blood from a few donors. Profiling relied on immunoSEQ multiplex PCR, and the TCRdb table lists in-frame clones only, not all of them. The data hold approximately 85,000 clones, with 94% observed a single time. The sequenced material came from T cells isolated from PBMCs. Receptors were obtained from a human donor in good health.

CDR3 region: CASIAGGTDTQYF. CDR3 DNA: TGTGCCAGCATCGCAGGGGGGACAGATACGCAGTATTTT. This chain links TRBV6-1 with TRBJ2-3, with D maybe TRBD1 (7 bases). The V and J ends lost 7 bases and 3 bases respectively, with 11 bases between them. This CDR3 comprises 13 residues. From germline, CDR1 is MNHNS and CDR2 SASEGT.

The CDR3 DNA reads as TGTGCCAGCAGCTTAAAGCCCCGGGGGGAGGGAGCTAACTATGGCTACACCTTC. Amino acid sequence: CASSLKPRGEGANYGYTF. The V gene is TRBV7-3, the J gene TRBJ1-2; weak D call: TRBD1 (5 bases). Germline CDR1 and CDR2: SGHTA and FQGTGA. The CDR3 loop spans 18 amino acids. V lost 1 base, J lost 0 bases, and 18 bases lay in between.

This sequence joins TRBV7-9 and TRBJ1-1; D call uncertain. This CDR3 spans 12 amino acids. V lost 0 bases to trimming and J lost 8 bases, with 7 bases between them. Germline V gene sequence: CDR1 SEHNR, CDR2 FQNEAQ (reference sequence). The CDR3 region is CASSLASGEAFF. The DNA of the CDR3 is TGTGCCAGCAGCTTAGCATCGGGGGAAGCTTTCTTT.

This clone has just a few counts. This chain links TRBV5-4 with TRBJ1-3, with TRBD1 matching 11 bases. Per the germline V gene, CDR1 is SGHNT and CDR2 is YYREEE (reference sequence). The CDR3 loop spans 14 amino acids. V gave up 5 bases and J gave up 8 bases; unmatched junction bases: 6. CDR3 protein: CASRQGQGADTIYF. The CDR3, as DNA: TGTGCCAGCAGGCAAGGACAGGGGGCCGACACCATATATTTT.

This clone is a singleton in its sample. The chain carries TRBV10-3 and TRBJ2-1, with a tentative D call TRBD2 (7 bases). Germline V gene lookup returns CDR1 ENHRY and CDR2 SYGVKD. Trimming pared 1 base from V and 11 bases from J, leaving 9 bases between. The length of the CDR3 is 12 residues. CDR3 DNA sequence: TGTGCCATCAGTGAGTGGGGGGGGCAGCAGTTCTTC. This codes for CAISEWGGQQFF.

The gene calls are TRBV5-1 and TRBJ1-4; D is possibly TRBD1 (5 bases). The germline CDR1 and CDR2 sequences are SGHRS and YFSETQ. V shed 6 bases and J shed 5 bases, with 14 bases lying between them. The CDR3 consists of 14 residues. The CDR3, as DNA: TGCGCCAGCACCCGAACGGGACTGAATGAAAAACTGTTTTTT. Its protein is CASTRTGLNEKLFF.

V is TRBV5-1 and J is TRBJ1-6; D remains unclear. The CDR3 contains 15 residues. Germline CDR1 is SGHRS and CDR2 is YFSETQ. Trimming pared 5 bases from V and 8 bases from J, leaving 17 bases between. CDR3 loop: CASRDLGSTDSPLHF. In nucleotides, the CDR3 is TGCGCCAGCAGGGACCTGGGGAGCACGGATTCACCCCTCCACTTT.

J is TRBJ2-7 and V is TRBV4-1; the match to TRBD2 covers 10 bases. Germline loops: CDR1 MGHRA, CDR2 YSYEKL. The CDR3 has 16 residues. Trimming at V came to 3 bases and at J to 4 bases, leaving 9 bases not matched to a gene. CDR3 bases: TGCGCCAGCAGCCAGCTCTTAGCGGGAGGTCTTTACGAGCAGTACTTC. It specifies CASSQLLAGGLYEQYF.

The CDR3: CASGREGQETQYF. CDR3 DNA: TGTGCCAGTGGTCGGGAGGGGCAAGAGACCCAGTACTTC. V and J are TRBV19 and TRBJ2-5; 8 bases are shared with TRBD2. CDR1 and CDR2 from the germline V gene are LNHDA and SQIVND (reference sequence). The CDR3 has 13 residues. The V and J ends lost 8 bases and 2 bases, in that order; junction bases with no gene match: 4.

This chain joins TRBV5-1 and TRBJ2-1; D gene uncertain. V dropped 9 bases and J dropped 6 bases, with 19 bases sitting between them. Germline V gives CDR1 SGHRS, CDR2 YFSETQ. The CDR3 covers 14 residues. This CDR3 reads CATAFSTLTNEQFF. As DNA, the CDR3 is TGCGCCACCGCGTTCTCTACCCTTACCAATGAGCAGTTCTTC. The full variable domain, rest sourced from reference TRBV5-1 and TRBJ2-1, is KAGVTQTPRYLIKTRGQQVTLSCSPISGHRSVSWYQQTPGQGLQFLFEYFSETQRNKGNFPGRFSGRQFSNSRSEMNVSTLELGDSALYLCATAFSTLTNEQFFGPGTRLTVL.

This sequence joins TRBV2 and TRBJ1-4; D is possibly TRBD1 (5 bases). The germline gives CDR1 SNHLY, CDR2 FYNNEI. The CDR3 contains 13 residues. V shed 8 bases and J shed 4 bases, with 11 bases lying between them. Here the CDR3 reads CASQTDLNEKLFF. The CDR3 DNA follows: TGTGCCAGCCAGACAGACCTTAATGAAAAACTGTTTTTT.

The V gene is TRBV6-1, the J gene TRBJ2-7; D remains unclear. The V end was cut by 6 bases, the J end by 5 bases, with 14 bases between. The CDR3 consists of 13 residues. The V gene's germline CDR1 is MNHNS and CDR2 SASEGT. The CDR3 DNA reads TGTGCCAGCAGCGATAGCTACCGGCACGAGCAGTACTTC. It translates to CASSDSYRHEQYF.

V is TRBV5-5 and J is TRBJ2-4; D not certain. The CDR3 is made up of 14 amino acids. Trimming removed 2 bases at V and 0 bases at J, with 6 bases between. The germline gives CDR1 SGHKS, CDR2 YYEKEE (reference sequence). This CDR3 is CASSLQLAKNIQYF. CDR3 bases: TGTGCCAGCAGCTTACAATTAGCCAAAAACATTCAGTACTTC.

The rearrangement joins TRBV7-6 to TRBJ1-1; the match to TRBD1 covers 11 bases. V lost 5 bases and J lost 8; bases outside the gene matches: 7. The length of the CDR3 is 14 residues. CDR1 and CDR2 (germline): SGHVS, FNYEAQ. The CDR3 DNA reads as TGTGCCAGCAGCACCCGGACAGGGGGCGGCGAAGCTTTCTTT. Translated, it gives CASSTRTGGGEAFF.

This chain links TRBV9 with TRBJ1-3; the D is unclear. CDR1 is SGDLS, CDR2 YYNGEE, per germline. Trimming cost V 0 bases and J 7 bases, with 8 bases left between them. The CDR3 covers 13 residues. Here the CDR3 reads CASSVGAANTIYF. As DNA, the CDR3 is TGTGCCAGCAGCGTAGGGGCAGCCAACACCATATATTTT.